These 20 T cell receptor beta chains were sequenced from one sample in a study of shared clonotypes between healthy human individuals. The method was immunoSEQ multiplex PCR; TCRdb's version includes in-frame clones alone and lacks a portion of them. Counted here are a few million clones, around 94% occurring once; the ten biggest clones make up about 0.13%. Sequencing was performed on naive CD4+ T cells sorted from blood. Described subset: CD45RA+ positively selected. The receptor set was obtained from a young man in good health.

The gene calls are TRBV7-2 and TRBJ2-4; the D gene is possibly TRBD1 (6 bases). The CDR3 spans 15 residues. Trimming cost V 5 bases and J 3 bases, with 14 bases left between them. Germline CDR1 and CDR2: SGHTA and FQGNSA. CDR3 nucleotides: TGTGCCAGCAGCCGACCAGGACAGCACAAAAACATTCAGTACTTC. Translated: CASSRPGQHKNIQYF.

This chain links TRBV7-2 with TRBJ2-7; maybe TRBD2 (7 bases). Germline V CDR1 and CDR2: SGHTA, FQGNSA. Deletions cut 6 bases from V and 1 base from J, with 16 bases between. This CDR3 region has 15 residues. CDR3 sequence: CASRRTAGSSYEQYF. As DNA, the CDR3 is TGTGCCAGCAGGAGGACAGCGGGATCTTCCTACGAGCAGTACTTC.

The V call is TRBV7-2, the J call TRBJ1-1; D call uncertain. The CDR3 consists of 15 residues. Trimming cost V 1 base and J 3 bases, with 12 bases left between them. The germline V gene encodes CDR1 SGHTA and CDR2 FQGNSA. Written as DNA, the CDR3 is TGTGCCAGCAGCTTAGTTGGGGTCTCGTACACTGAAGCTTTCTTT. Amino acids: CASSLVGVSYTEAFF.

The V call is TRBV7-2, the J call TRBJ1-2; no reliable D call. Trimming removed 5 bases from V and 0 bases from J, with 16 bases in between. CDR1 SGHTA and CDR2 FQGNSA come from the germline V gene. CDR3 length: 16 residues. CDR3 loop: CASSRRRFEANYGYTF. The DNA of the CDR3 is TGTGCCAGCAGCCGTCGTCGGTTTGAAGCTAACTATGGCTACACCTTC.

V and J are TRBV9 and TRBJ2-1; 10 bases map to TRBD1. Unmatched junction bases numbered 2, after V lost 2 bases and J lost 6 bases. The CDR3 has 14 residues. CDR1 is SGDLS, CDR2 YYNGEE, per germline. The CDR3 nucleotides are TGTGCCAGCAGCGTTCGACAGGGGGCCAATGAGCAGTTCTTC. The encoded protein is CASSVRQGANEQFF. Based on the CDR3 plus reference TRBV9 and TRBJ2-1, the full variable domain is DSGVTQTPKHLITATGQRVTLRCSPRSGDLSVYWYQQSLDQGLQFLIQYYNGEERAKGNILERFSAQQFPDLHSELNLSSLELGDSALYFCASSVRQGANEQFFGPGTRLTVL.

This clone came up once. The rearrangement joins TRBV28 to TRBJ1-4, with D perhaps matching TRBD1 (6 bases). Germline V lookup: CDR1 MDHEN, CDR2 SYDVKM. The CDR3 is 14 residues long. V was clipped by 8 bases and J by 10 bases, with 20 bases between them. This CDR3 reads CASAPGGTLGKLFF. The CDR3 DNA reads TGTGCCAGCGCACCCGGGGGCACACTTGGAAAACTGTTTTTT.

This clone appeared a single time. V is TRBV28 and J is TRBJ1-5; D uncertain. With 4 bases removed from V and 5 bases from J, the gap between germline ends came to 18 bases. Looked up from germline, CDR1 is MDHEN and CDR2 is SYDVKM. The length of the CDR3 is 16 residues. The CDR3 is CASSSAGVHKDQPQHF. CDR3 DNA sequence: TGTGCCAGCAGTTCCGCCGGGGTACACAAGGATCAGCCCCAGCATTTT.

The V and J genes are TRBV5-6 and TRBJ1-1; no firm D call. The CDR3 covers 17 residues. Looked up from germline, CDR1 is SGHDT and CDR2 is YYEEEE. V lost 3 bases, J lost 3 bases, and 21 bases lay in between. Here the CDR3 DNA reads TGTGCCAGCAGCTCGACCGGGTCCGTAGGGCGGGACACTGAAGCTTTCTTT. This codes for CASSSTGSVGRDTEAFF.

The chain has TRBV5-4 and TRBJ1-1; possibly TRBD1 for D (6 bases). Germline-derived CDR1 and CDR2 are SGHNT and YYREEE (reference sequence). The V end was cut by 1 base, the J end by 0 bases, with 13 bases between. CDR3 size: 16 residues. For the CDR3, the DNA is TGTGCCAGCAGCTTGATAGGACAGTCGATGAACACTGAAGCTTTCTTT. Translated, it gives CASSLIGQSMNTEAFF.

The chain combines TRBV6-5 with TRBJ2-5; D is unresolved. This CDR3 has 13 amino acids. V lost 2 bases to trimming and J lost 7 bases, with 11 bases between them. CDR1 is MNHEY and CDR2 is SVGAGI in the germline V gene. Written as DNA, the CDR3 is TGTGCCAGCAGTTACGGGGAAATTGGGACCCAGTACTTC. This sequence encodes CASSYGEIGTQYF.

This clone occurred once. Other DNA sequences in the sample encode the same CDR3. The genes are TRBV6-5 and TRBJ2-3; D gene unclear. Germline assignment: CDR1 MNHEY and CDR2 SVGAGI. The CDR3 sequence is 12 residues long. The V end was cut by 6 bases, the J end by 6 bases, with 10 bases between. DNA of the CDR3: TGTGCCAGCAGCCGGACGGGTGATACGCAGTATTTT. Residues: CASSRTGDTQYF.

This clone came up once. The chain combines TRBV5-4 with TRBJ1-5, with 8 bases aligning to TRBD1. The CDR3 is 13 residues long. J gave up 6 bases and V 4 bases, and 3 bases lay outside the gene matches. CDR1 SGHNT and CDR2 YYREEE come from the germline V gene (reference sequence). CDR3 bases: TGTGCCAGCAGCCGACAGGGGACTCAGCCCCAGCATTTT. Translating gives CASSRQGTQPQHF.

This chain joins TRBV27 and TRBJ1-1; D is unclear. This CDR3 has 14 amino acids. Germline V CDR1 and CDR2: MNHEY, SMNVEV (reference sequence). Trimming stripped 2 bases from V and 4 bases from J, with 11 bases between. The CDR3 sequence is CASSLAILATEAFF. CDR3 nucleotide sequence: TGTGCCAGCAGTTTAGCCATTCTGGCCACTGAAGCTTTCTTT.

The chain combines TRBV5-6 with TRBJ1-6, with no clear D. V was cut by 0 bases and J by 7 bases, with 8 bases left in between. The CDR3 runs to 14 residues. Germline assignment: CDR1 SGHDT and CDR2 YYEEEE. CDR3 sequence (DNA): TGTGCCAGCAGCTTGGAATCGAAAAATTCACCCCTCCACTTT. Translation gives CASSLESKNSPLHF.

V usage is TRBV18 and J usage is TRBJ2-2, with no clear D. This CDR3 is built from 14 residues. Germline assignment: CDR1 KGHSH and CDR2 LQKENI. V was shortened by 0 bases and J by 6 bases, with 8 bases between the two germline ends. The CDR3, as DNA: TGTGCCAGCTCACCACCGGATCGAGCCGGGGAGCTGTTTTTT. Translating gives CASSPPDRAGELFF.

This chain connects TRBV6-1 to TRBJ1-1; 7 nucleotides line up with TRBD1. The CDR3 totals 14 residues. V was pared by 6 bases and J by 1 base, with 5 bases of the junction left unmatched. The germline V gene encodes CDR1 MNHNS and CDR2 SASEGT. This CDR3 reads CASSLRQGNTEAFF. In DNA, the CDR3 is TGTGCCAGCAGCTTACGACAGGGGAACACTGAAGCTTTCTTT.

The rearrangement joins TRBV6-1 to TRBJ1-4; D is undetermined. The CDR3 sequence is 17 residues long. Germline CDR1 and CDR2: MNHNS and SASEGT. The germline V and J ends were trimmed by 2 bases and 4 bases, with 17 bases remaining between them. CDR3 protein: CASSESKVRALNEKLFF. CDR3 nucleotide sequence: TGTGCCAGCAGTGAATCAAAAGTCCGGGCCCTTAATGAAAAACTGTTTTTT.

This rearrangement joins TRBV5-4 to TRBJ1-6; D uncertain. V dropped 2 bases and J dropped 6 bases, with 9 bases sitting between them. Germline V gene data show CDR1 as SGHNT and CDR2 as YYREEE (reference sequence). The CDR3 extends over 14 amino acids. The CDR3 nucleotides are TGTGCCAGCAGCTTTTACTCCGGTAATTCACCCCTCCACTTT. Translation gives CASSFYSGNSPLHF.

CDR3 amino acids: CASSRGTDYGYTF. The CDR3 region has the DNA TGCGCCAGCAGTCGAGGGACAGACTATGGCTACACCTTC. The rearrangement uses TRBV10-1 and TRBJ1-2; 7 bases are shared with TRBD1. CDR1 is WNHNN and CDR2 is SYGVQD in the germline V gene (reference sequence). J was trimmed by 3 bases and V by 5 bases; bases with no gene match: 3. The CDR3 extends over 13 amino acids.

The rearrangement uses TRBV11-2 and TRBJ2-5; 11 nucleotides align to TRBD2. Unmatched junction bases numbered 11, after V lost 1 base and J lost 7 bases. In germline, CDR1 is SGHAT, CDR2 FQNNGV. The CDR3 totals 17 residues. The CDR3 protein is CASSLVREASGRWTQYF. CDR3 DNA sequence: TGTGCCAGCAGCTTAGTGAGGGAGGCTAGCGGGAGGTGGACCCAGTACTTC.